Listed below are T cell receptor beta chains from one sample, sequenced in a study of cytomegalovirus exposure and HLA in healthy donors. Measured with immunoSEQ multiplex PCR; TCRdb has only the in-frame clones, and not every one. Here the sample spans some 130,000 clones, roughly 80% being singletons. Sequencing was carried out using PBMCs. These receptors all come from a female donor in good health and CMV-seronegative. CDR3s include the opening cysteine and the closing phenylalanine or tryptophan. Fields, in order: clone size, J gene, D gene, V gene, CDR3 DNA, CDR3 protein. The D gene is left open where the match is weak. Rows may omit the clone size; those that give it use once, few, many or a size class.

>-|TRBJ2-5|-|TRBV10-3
TGTGCCATCGCCAGGGAAGGAGAGACCCAGTACTTC
CAIAREGETQYF
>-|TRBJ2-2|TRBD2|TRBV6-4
TGTGCCAGCAGTGGCCTAGCGGGAGCGGGGACCGGGGAGCTGTTTTTT
CASSGLAGAGTGELFF
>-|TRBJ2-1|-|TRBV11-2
TGTGCCAGCAGCCGCGGGCGGGACTACAATGAGCAGTTCTTC
CASSRGRDYNEQFF
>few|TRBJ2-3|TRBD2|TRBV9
TGTGCCAGCAGCGTAGGTGCGGGGGGGCATGATACGCAGTATTTT
CASSVGAGGHDTQYF
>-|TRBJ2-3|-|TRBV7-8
TGTGCCAGCAGCTTAGCGCGACCTCGGACTACTAGCAGGTATACGCAGTATTTT
CASSLARPRTTSRYTQYF
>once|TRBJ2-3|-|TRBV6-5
TGTGCCAGCAGTTACGGAGGGCGGCCTAGCACAGATACGCAGTATTTT
CASSYGGRPSTDTQYF
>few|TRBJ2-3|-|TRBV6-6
TGTGCCAGCAGACAGGCACCTAGCACAGATACGCAGTATTTT
CASRQAPSTDTQYF
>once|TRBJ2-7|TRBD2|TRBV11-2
TGTGCCAGCAGCGCTCCCGGACTAGCGGGAGTATTCGAGCAGTACTTC
CASSAPGLAGVFEQYF
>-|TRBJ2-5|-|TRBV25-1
TGTGCCAGCAGTGGAGCTGTTCGGGCAGGGGAGACCCAGTACTTC
CASSGAVRAGETQYF
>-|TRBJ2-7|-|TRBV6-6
TGTGCCAGCAGTGACCAGGGTTCCACCTACGAGCAGTACTTC
CASSDQGSTYEQYF
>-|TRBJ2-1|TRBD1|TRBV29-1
TGCAGCTTAACAGGGGGGTCCTACAATGAGCAGTTCTTC
CSLTGGSYNEQFF
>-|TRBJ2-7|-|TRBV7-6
TGTGCCAGCAGCCCCCGGGGATCAGGCGGACCGAAGATTTACTTC
CASSPRGSGGPKIYF
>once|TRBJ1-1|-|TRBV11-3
TGTGCCAGCAGCTTAGGTAGACAAGTCACTGAAGCTTTCTTT
CASSLGRQVTEAFF
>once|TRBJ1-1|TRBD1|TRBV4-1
TGCGCCAGCAGCCAGGGGACAGGGCAGATCCCAGCTTTCTTT
CASSQGTGQIPAFF
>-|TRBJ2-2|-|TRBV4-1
TGCGCCAGCAGCCAAGAGTCAGGGGCCGGGGAGCTGTTTTTT
CASSQESGAGELFF
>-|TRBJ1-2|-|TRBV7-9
TGTGCCAGCAGCCCAGACAGGAATGAAGGCTACACCTTC
CASSPDRNEGYTF
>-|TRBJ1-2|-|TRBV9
TGTGCCAGCAGCGTCTTGGGAGGGGAGGGGGTCTATGGCTACACCTTC
CASSVLGGEGVYGYTF
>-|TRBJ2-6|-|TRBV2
TGTGCCAGCCTTGAGAGGGCGGTCTCTGGGGCCAACGTCCTGACTTTC
CASLERAVSGANVLTF